Each of the 28 T cell receptor beta chains below was sequenced from the same sample in a study of regulatory T cells in long-lasting Graves disease (TCRdb year 2021). Library preparation employed multiplex PCR. Instrument used: Illumina HiSeq 4000. CDR3 regions were amplified by Arm-PCR with iRepertoire HTBI primers to construct TCR beta libraries. The public reads were reanalyzed by TCRdb: fastp trimming at Q25, MiXCR alignment, in-frame beta chains only. Identical CDR3 proteins give one entry, which carries the most common genes and DNA. The sample table lists 400,000 to 450,000 distinct CDR3 sequences, about a quarter of them with a count of one. The biggest ten clones account for about a quarter of the sample. Reading the label with the study, this specimen's time point is: persistent/refractory GD, antithyroid drugs over 5 years with positive TRAb. For both TCR sequencing and RNA sequencing, RNA was extracted from PBMCs using TRIzol.

Sequencing was performed on peripheral blood mononuclear cells (PBMCs), taken when the disease was refractory, from a patient treated with antithyroid drugs. The receptors shown here come from a female donor with Graves disease.

This clonotype was counted at least ten times. This chain joins TRBV6-1 and TRBJ2-5, with 12 bases aligning to TRBD2. The junction had 4 bases not matched to a gene; V was cut back by 6 bases and J by 5 bases. The germline V gene has CDR1 MNHNS and CDR2 SASEGT. CDR3 length: 14 amino acids. The DNA for the CDR3 is TGTGCCAGCAGAGGACTAGCGGGAACGGAGACCCAGTACTTC. Translating gives CASRGLAGTETQYF.

This clonotype was observed many times. The rearrangement uses TRBV7-2 and TRBJ1-5; D is unclear. Per the germline V gene, CDR1 is SGHTA and CDR2 is FQGNSA. Trimming took 2 bases from V and 3 from J, leaving 5 bases between them. The CDR3 length is 13 residues. The CDR3 region is CASSLHVNQPQHF. The CDR3 region has the DNA TGTGCCAGCAGCTTACACGTCAATCAGCCCCAGCATTTT.

This clonotype appeared a few times. V gene TRBV5-1 combines with J gene TRBJ2-7; TRBD2 matches 8 bases. The junction had 4 bases not matched to a gene; V was cut back by 4 bases and J by 4 bases. The CDR3 has 13 residues. From germline, CDR1 is SGHRS and CDR2 YFSETQ. The CDR3 DNA reads as TGCGCCAGCAGCCCGGGACTAGGATACGAGCAGTACTTC. Translation: CASSPGLGYEQYF.

This clonotype was seen repeatedly, ten times or more. This chain connects TRBV19 to TRBJ1-4; 9 nucleotides line up with TRBD1. There are 14 residues in the CDR3. CDR1 is LNHDA and CDR2 is SQIVND in the germline V gene (reference sequence). The junction had 5 bases not matched to a gene; V was cut back by 5 bases and J by 7 bases. CDR3 in DNA: TGTGCCAGTAGTGAACAGGGGGCGTCTGAAAAACTGTTTTTT. Protein sequence: CASSEQGASEKLFF.

The chain couples TRBV4-3 to TRBJ2-2; no definite D call. The germline V and J ends were trimmed by 0 bases and 4 bases, with 6 bases remaining between them. CDR1 and CDR2 (germline): LGHNA, YSLEER. The CDR3 totals 14 residues. The CDR3 nucleotides read TGCGCCAGCAGCCAAGATGGGGTCACCGGGGAGCTGTTTTTT. This gives the protein CASSQDGVTGELFF.

The rearrangement joins TRBV2 to TRBJ2-1; possibly TRBD1 or TRBD2 for D (5 bases each). The CDR3 is made up of 14 amino acids. Germline V gene data show CDR1 as SNHLY and CDR2 as FYNNEI. The V end lost 9 bases, the J end lost 1 base, and 13 bases lay between the germline ends. In nucleotides, the CDR3 is TGTGCCAGGGGGCCGGGATCATCCTACAATGAGCAGTTCTTC. The encoded protein is CARGPGSSYNEQFF.

The sample holds a few counts of this clonotype. The chain combines TRBV19 with TRBJ2-3; D unclear. The V end lost 5 bases, the J end lost 0 bases, and 12 bases lay between the germline ends. This CDR3 is 15 amino acids long. Per the germline V gene, CDR1 is LNHDA and CDR2 is SQIVND (reference sequence). The CDR3 nucleotides read TGTGCCAGTAGTGCCCCGAAGTCGAGCACAGATACGCAGTATTTT. Its protein is CASSAPKSSTDTQYF.

This clonotype was counted at least ten times. The rearrangement uses TRBV7-2 and TRBJ2-5; D may match TRBD1 or TRBD2 (6 bases each). Looked up from germline, CDR1 is SGHTA and CDR2 is FQGNSA. The CDR3 has 13 amino acids. Trimming pared 8 bases from V and 4 bases from J, leaving 14 bases between. For the CDR3, the DNA is TGTGCCAGCGTAAGAGGGGGGAGAGAGACCCAGTACTTC. Its protein is CASVRGGRETQYF.

The rearrangement uses TRBV7-9 and TRBJ2-2; no definite D call. Germline loops: CDR1 SEHNR, CDR2 FQNEAQ (reference sequence). This CDR3 is 12 amino acids long. V lost 3 bases and J 7 bases, leaving 6 bases between the germline ends. The CDR3, as DNA: TGTGCCAGCAGCTTTGTTAACGGGGAGCTGTTTTTT. It translates to CASSFVNGELFF.

This clonotype has ten or more counts. V gene TRBV19 combines with J gene TRBJ1-1, with TRBD1 matching 8 bases. CDR1 and CDR2 from the germline V gene are LNHDA and SQIVND (reference sequence). With V trimmed by 5 bases and J by 2 bases, 7 bases remained unmatched. This CDR3 spans 15 amino acids. CDR3 loop: CASSSATGVNTEAFF. CDR3 coding DNA: TGTGCCAGTAGTTCAGCGACAGGGGTTAACACTGAAGCTTTCTTT.

The chain links TRBV29-1 to TRBJ2-1; D remains unclear. The germline V and J ends were trimmed by 2 bases and 9 bases, with 14 bases remaining between them. This CDR3 has 13 amino acids. CDR1 and CDR2 (germline): SQVTM, ANQGSEA. The CDR3 DNA reads as TGCAGCGTTGAACCCGACCCCGGATTTGAGCAGTTCTTC. Residues: CSVEPDPGFEQFF.

A few counts support this clonotype. The V and J genes are TRBV19 and TRBJ2-4; a weak D match, TRBD1 (6 bases). Germline V CDR1 and CDR2: LNHDA, SQIVND (reference sequence). Trimming stripped 3 bases from V and 7 bases from J, with 10 bases between. CDR3 size: 13 residues. The CDR3 spells CASSMGTGNIQYF. CDR3 sequence (DNA): TGTGCCAGTAGTATGGGCACAGGGAACATTCAGTACTTC.

The sample holds many counts of this clonotype. The genes are TRBV6-5 and TRBJ1-2, with D possibly being TRBD1 (6 bases). This CDR3 is 16 amino acids long. Trimming pared 2 bases from V and 5 bases from J, leaving 18 bases between. The germline CDR1 and CDR2 sequences are MNHEY and SVGAGI. This CDR3 is CASSYAGPGHRYGYTF. DNA of the CDR3: TGTGCCAGCAGTTACGCAGGTCCGGGACACCGATATGGCTACACCTTC.

This chain joins TRBV19 and TRBJ1-1, with D unclear. Trimming took off 2 bases at V and 1 base at J, with 8 bases between the two ends. Germline values: CDR1 LNHDA, CDR2 SQIVND (reference sequence). This CDR3 has 14 residues. In DNA form, the CDR3 reads TGTGCCAGTAGTATAAGGAACCCGAACACTGAAGCTTTCTTT. Encoded protein: CASSIRNPNTEAFF.

J is TRBJ2-5 and V is TRBV2; TRBD2 matches 11 bases. The CDR3 has 15 amino acids. From germline, CDR1 is SNHLY and CDR2 FYNNEI. Trimming at V came to 6 bases and at J to 0 bases, leaving 3 bases not matched to a gene. The CDR3 here is CASSNSGGDQETQYF. CDR3 sequence (DNA): TGTGCCAGCAGCAATAGCGGGGGGGACCAAGAGACCCAGTACTTC.

In its sample, this clonotype was seen a few times. Given a much more abundant clone one base away, this may be a read error. The missing conserved phenylalanine or tryptophan at the end of this CDR3 makes a read error likely. J is TRBJ1-2 and V is TRBV29-1; D unresolved. With 3 bases removed from V and 4 bases from J, the gap between germline ends came to 12 bases. CDR1 is SQVTM, CDR2 ANQGSEA, per germline. This CDR3 spans 13 amino acids. The CDR3 DNA sequence: TGCAGCGTTGATTTCAATTTCGGCTATGGCTACACCTCC. Translated: CSVDFNFGYGYTS.

This clonotype was observed a handful of times. The rearrangement links TRBV7-9 to TRBJ1-5; D is unclear. V lost 1 base and J 0 bases, leaving 16 bases between the germline ends. The germline CDR1 and CDR2 sequences are SEHNR and FQNEAQ (reference sequence). CDR3 size: 18 residues. The DNA of the CDR3 is TGTGCCAGCAGCTTAGTGGTGGGCGGCAGATTTAGCAATCAGCCCCAGCATTTT. Residues: CASSLVVGGRFSNQPQHF.

This clonotype was seen ten or more times. V is TRBV28 and J is TRBJ2-7; the D is unclear. Germline CDR1 is MDHEN and CDR2 is SYDVKM. The CDR3 contains 14 residues. V lost 2 bases and J lost 0, with 8 bases in between. In DNA, the CDR3 is TGTGCCAGCAGTTTAGATAACCTCTCCTACGAGCAGTACTTC. Translation: CASSLDNLSYEQYF.

This clonotype was picked up one time. In nucleotides, the CDR3 is TGCGCCAGCAGCTTGAGGGGCGGAGAAGAGACCCAGTACTTC. Translation: CASSLRGGEETQYF. V is TRBV5-1 and J is TRBJ2-5; a weak D match, TRBD1 (5 bases). The V end was cut by 1 base, the J end by 3 bases, with 10 bases between. The CDR3 runs 14 residues. Germline-derived CDR1 and CDR2 are SGHRS and YFSETQ.

This clonotype was observed at least ten times. This sequence joins TRBV30 and TRBJ1-2; 8 nucleotides align to TRBD1. The CDR3 has 14 amino acids. Germline CDR1 GTSNPN, CDR2 SVGIG (reference sequence). Germline trimming cut 0 bases from V and 7 bases from J; bases unmatched to any gene: 7. The CDR3 loop reads CAWSVGTGSTGYTF. CDR3 nucleotide sequence: TGTGCCTGGAGTGTAGGGACAGGCTCCACTGGCTACACCTTC.

The V and J genes are TRBV19 and TRBJ1-2; D unclear. CDR3 length: 16 residues. Germline V gives CDR1 LNHDA, CDR2 SQIVND (reference sequence). V was shortened by 3 bases and J by 4 bases, with 18 bases between the two germline ends. In DNA form, the CDR3 reads TGTGCCAGTAGTATCTATCTCGGAGGGATCTTCTATGGCTACACCTTC. Protein sequence: CASSIYLGGIFYGYTF.

The chain employs TRBV29-1 and TRBJ2-7; D perhaps matches TRBD2 (5 bases). The CDR3 sequence is 15 residues long. In germline, CDR1 is SQVTM, CDR2 ANQGSEA. The V gene lost 5 bases and the J gene lost 3 bases, with 20 bases spanning the gap. CDR3 amino acids: CSVKTPGISYYEQYF. The CDR3 DNA reads TGCAGCGTTAAAACCCCGGGAATATCCTACTACGAGCAGTACTTC.

This chain connects TRBV2 to TRBJ2-3; D perhaps matches TRBD2 (6 bases). Per the germline V gene, CDR1 is SNHLY and CDR2 is FYNNEI. Trimming took off 1 base at V and 0 bases at J, with 8 bases between the two ends. This CDR3 is 15 amino acids long. CDR3 in DNA: TGTGCCAGCAGTGAAGGCCGGGGGAGCACAGATACGCAGTATTTT. Protein product: CASSEGRGSTDTQYF.

This clonotype was seen repeatedly, ten times or more. This chain uses TRBV2 with TRBJ2-1; TRBD1 agrees at 7 bases. Trimming at V came to 8 bases and at J to 9 bases, leaving 10 bases not matched to a gene. The CDR3 consists of 13 residues. The germline V gene encodes CDR1 SNHLY and CDR2 FYNNEI. CDR3 amino acids: CASHLDRVGEQFF. The CDR3, as DNA: TGTGCCAGCCACTTAGACAGGGTTGGTGAGCAGTTCTTC.

The V and J genes are TRBV6-1 and TRBJ2-7, with TRBD1 matching over 9 bases. After removal of 10 bases from V and 3 bases from J, the junction contained 4 bases not matched to a gene. The germline V gene encodes CDR1 MNHNS and CDR2 SASEGT. The CDR3 extends over 12 amino acids. The CDR3 DNA sequence: TGTGCCATCGGGACAGGGTTCTACGAGCAGTACTTC. Its protein is CAIGTGFYEQYF.

Ten or more counts support this clonotype. The genes are TRBV20-1 and TRBJ2-5; no firm D call. CDR1 is DFQATT, CDR2 SNEGSKA, per germline (reference sequence). The CDR3 contains 13 residues. V shed 0 bases and J shed 3 bases, with 8 bases lying between them. CDR3 coding DNA: TGCAGTGCTAGAGATCCCCTGAAAGAGACCCAGTACTTC. As protein: CSARDPLKETQYF.

This clonotype was seen once. This may come from a read error, since a much larger clone is one base off. The gene calls are TRBV5-5 and TRBJ2-5; tentatively, D is TRBD1 or TRBD2 (5 bases each). The CDR3 loop spans 15 amino acids. Trimming took 3 bases from V and 7 from J, leaving 19 bases between them. Germline-derived CDR1 and CDR2 are SGHKS and YYEKEE (reference sequence). The CDR3 DNA is TGTGCCAGCAGCTCCTGGGCGAGAGGGGCTGGGACCCAGTACTTC. This codes for CASSSWARGAGTQYF.

The V and J genes are TRBV2 and TRBJ2-7, with TRBD1 identical over 10 bases. The CDR3 extends over 15 amino acids. V shed 9 bases and J 6 bases; nucleotides not matched to a gene: 14. The V gene's germline CDR1 is SNHLY and CDR2 FYNNEI. The CDR3 loop is CASKPGQGFEGEQYF. The CDR3 DNA reads as TGTGCCAGTAAACCGGGACAGGGGTTTGAAGGCGAGCAGTACTTC.